The 22 T cell receptor beta chains below all came from one sample that was sequenced in a study of OX40 agonist ivuxolimab in advanced cancers. Clones were sequenced by immunoSEQ multiplex PCR, and TCRdb holds only the in-frame ones, with some missing. The sample carries fewer than 45,000 clones, about 88% recorded once. The starting material was CD4+ or CD8+ T cells sorted from blood, obtained in a trial of the OX40 agonist ivuxolimab. All receptors come from an adult with an advanced solid tumor such as melanoma, head and neck, liver or kidney cancer.

This clone was counted a few times. The chain carries TRBV10-1 and TRBJ1-3; 7 bases are a match to TRBD1. J lost 3 bases, V lost 6 bases, and 5 bases had no gene match. Germline CDR1 reads WNHNN; CDR2 reads SYGVQD (reference sequence). The CDR3 runs to 14 residues. The CDR3 is CASRPTGLGNTIYF. CDR3 nucleotide sequence: TGCGCCAGCAGGCCGACAGGGCTTGGAAACACCATATATTTT.

CDR3 residues: CASNQGVNEKLFF. CDR3 in DNA: TGTGCCAGCAACCAGGGGGTGAACGAAAAACTGTTTTTT. The chain couples TRBV6-1 to TRBJ1-4; 7 nucleotides align to TRBD1. The junction had 7 bases not matched to a gene; V was cut back by 7 bases and J by 8 bases. The CDR3 contains 13 residues. Germline CDR1 and CDR2: MNHNS and SASEGT.

The CDR3 nucleotides read TGTGCCAGCAGTTACTCGCTAGCAGTGATGGGGGATACGCAGTATTTT. Translating it yields CASSYSLAVMGDTQYF. The chain has TRBV6-5 and TRBJ2-3; possible D gene TRBD2, 5 bases. In germline, CDR1 is MNHEY, CDR2 SVGAGI. V was pared by 0 bases and J by 6 bases, with 16 bases between. This CDR3 has 16 amino acids.

V is TRBV4-2 and J is TRBJ2-5; D is perhaps TRBD2 (6 bases). Germline-derived CDR1 and CDR2 are LGHNA and YNFKEQ. Trimming took 1 base from V and 5 from J, leaving 11 bases between them. This CDR3 spans 14 amino acids. The CDR3 bases are TGTGCCAGCAGCCAAGGGTCTGGGGGGGAGACCCAGTACTTC. Translating it yields CASSQGSGGETQYF.

The gene calls are TRBV4-1 and TRBJ2-7; D remains ambiguous. Germline lookup yields CDR1 MGHRA and CDR2 YSYEKL. Between the trimmed V and J ends, which lost 0 bases and 0 bases, there was a span of 3 bases. The CDR3 covers 13 residues. CDR3 loop: CASSQEGSYEQYF. CDR3 nucleotides: TGCGCCAGCAGCCAAGAAGGCTCCTACGAGCAGTACTTC.

This clone showed up just once. The chain couples TRBV28 to TRBJ2-7, with D maybe TRBD1 (6 bases). This CDR3 region has 14 residues. Trimming cost V 5 bases and J 1 base, with 12 bases left between them. Looked up from germline, CDR1 is MDHEN and CDR2 is SYDVKM. Here the CDR3 reads CASSLDRLSYEQYF. The CDR3 bases are TGTGCCAGCAGTCTCGACAGGTTATCCTACGAGCAGTACTTC.

This clone occurred a few times. This chain joins TRBV18 and TRBJ2-7; D assignment may be TRBD1 or TRBD2 (5 bases each). Germline values: CDR1 KGHSH, CDR2 LQKENI. The CDR3 length is 13 residues. Trimming left V 3 bases short and J 6 bases short, with 12 bases between. This CDR3 reads CASSPVWGFEQYF. In nucleotides, the CDR3 is TGTGCCAGCTCACCGGTGTGGGGGTTCGAGCAGTACTTC.

V is TRBV27 and J is TRBJ1-1, with D unclear. CDR3 length: 15 residues. The germline gives CDR1 MNHEY, CDR2 SMNVEV (reference sequence). V lost 0 bases to trimming and J lost 1 base, with 9 bases between them. The CDR3 loop reads CASSLSGLSNTEAFF. The CDR3 bases are TGTGCCAGCAGTTTATCTGGCCTGTCGAACACTGAAGCTTTCTTT.

The chain recombines TRBV4-3 with TRBJ2-7; D gene ambiguous. The CDR3 spans 16 residues. V gave up 5 bases and J gave up 10 bases, with 27 bases separating them. The germline CDR1 and CDR2 sequences are LGHNA and YSLEER. Here the CDR3 reads CASSAEWPAVSHGQYF. DNA for the CDR3: TGCGCCAGCAGCGCGGAGTGGCCCGCCGTTTCCCATGGACAGTACTTC.

The table lists this clone with a count of one. The J gene is TRBJ2-4, the V gene TRBV13, with D tentatively TRBD1 (5 bases). Germline CDR1 PRHDT, CDR2 FYEKMQ (reference sequence). Between the trimmed V and J ends, which lost 5 bases and 3 bases, there was a span of 11 bases. This CDR3 is built from 14 residues. CDR3 sequence: CASSPGHSKNIQYF. The CDR3 DNA sequence: TGTGCCAGCAGCCCCGGACATAGCAAAAACATTCAGTACTTC.

The rearrangement links TRBV18 to TRBJ1-2, with TRBD1 as a possible D gene (5 bases). V was cut by 5 bases and J by 7 bases, with 17 bases left in between. The germline gives CDR1 KGHSH, CDR2 LQKENI. The CDR3 consists of 14 residues. CDR3 bases: TGTGCCAGCTCAGAGGGCAGGGAATGGAGTGGCTACACCTTC. It encodes CASSEGREWSGYTF.

The chain joins TRBV2 to TRBJ2-1; tentatively, D is TRBD1 or TRBD2 (5 bases each). CDR1 is SNHLY and CDR2 is FYNNEI in the germline V gene. The V and J ends lost 0 bases and 6 bases respectively, with 12 bases between them. The CDR3 totals 15 residues. The CDR3, as DNA: TGTGCCAGCAGTGAAGCCTGGCAGGGACCCAATGAGCAGTTCTTC. It specifies CASSEAWQGPNEQFF.

The CDR3 reads CASSWGISTGELFF. For the CDR3, the DNA is TGCGCCAGCAGCTGGGGGATAAGCACCGGGGAGCTGTTTTTT. The chain couples TRBV5-1 to TRBJ2-2, with D possibly called TRBD1 or TRBD2 (5 bases each). V was shortened by 3 bases and J by 4 bases, with 10 bases between the two germline ends. This CDR3 is built from 14 residues. Per the germline V gene, CDR1 is SGHRS and CDR2 is YFSETQ. Supplemented by reference TRBV5-1 and TRBJ2-2, the full variable domain reads KAGVTQTPRYLIKTRGQQVTLSCSPISGHRSVSWYQQTPGQGLQFLFEYFSETQRNKGNFPGRFSGRQFSNSRSEMNVSTLELGDSALYLCASSWGISTGELFFGEGSRLTVL.

The rearrangement uses TRBV4-2 and TRBJ2-7, with 8 bases that match TRBD2. The trim removed 2 bases at V and 5 bases at J, leaving 17 bases unmatched. CDR1 and CDR2 (germline): LGHNA, YNFKEQ. The CDR3 has 18 residues. CDR3 bases: TGTGCCAGCAGCCAACCGAGCGGCGCGGGACTAGGGACCCACGAGCAGTACTTC. This encodes CASSQPSGAGLGTHEQYF.

The V call is TRBV9, the J call TRBJ2-7; TRBD1 is a possible D gene (7 bases). CDR1 and CDR2 from the germline V gene are SGDLS and YYNGEE. The CDR3 extends over 13 amino acids. V lost 3 bases to trimming and J lost 6 bases, with 13 bases between them. The CDR3 DNA sequence: TGTGCCAGCAGCGGTCGACAGGGAGGCGAGCAGTACTTC. Translation: CASSGRQGGEQYF.

This chain links TRBV2 with TRBJ2-2, with 7 nucleotides matching TRBD1. J lost 7 bases, V lost 10 bases, and 9 bases had no gene match. From germline, CDR1 is SNHLY and CDR2 FYNNEI. The CDR3 length is 13 residues. The DNA for the CDR3 is TGTGCCAACCGGGACAGTGCTTACGGGGAGCTGTTTTTT. Its translation: CANRDSAYGELFF.

The V gene is TRBV28, the J gene TRBJ2-1, with 11 positions matching TRBD2. Looked up from germline, CDR1 is MDHEN and CDR2 is SYDVKM. Unmatched junction bases numbered 15, after V lost 5 bases and J lost 0 bases. This CDR3 is built from 20 residues. The CDR3 DNA reads as TGTGCCAGCAGTACCATAAAGGACCCCGGGACTAGCGGCTCCTACAATGAGCAGTTCTTC. Amino acid sequence: CASSTIKDPGTSGSYNEQFF.

The J gene is TRBJ2-5, the V gene TRBV28; TRBD2 agrees at 11 bases. V shed 2 bases, J shed 4 bases, and the junction held 3 bases outside the gene matches. This CDR3 is 15 amino acids long. Germline assignment: CDR1 MDHEN and CDR2 SYDVKM. The CDR3 DNA sequence: TGTGCCAGCAGTTTACCTGGGACTAGCGGAGAGACCCAGTACTTC. This sequence encodes CASSLPGTSGETQYF.

The genes are TRBV7-8 and TRBJ1-5; the D is unclear. The CDR3 is made up of 16 amino acids. Looked up from germline, CDR1 is SGHVS and CDR2 is FQNEAQ. The V gene lost 1 base and the J gene lost 2 bases, with 12 bases spanning the gap. The CDR3 is CASSLVPDVGNQPQHF. Here the CDR3 DNA reads TGTGCCAGCAGCTTAGTCCCGGACGTAGGCAATCAGCCCCAGCATTTT.

The chain uses TRBV6-5 and TRBJ2-2, with 7 bases matching TRBD2. The CDR3 covers 16 residues. After removal of 0 bases from V and 6 bases from J, the junction contained 7 bases not matched to a gene. The germline V gene encodes CDR1 MNHEY and CDR2 SVGAGI. DNA of the CDR3: TGTGCCAGCAGTTACTCCGGCGGGAGTTTAGCCGGGGAGCTGTTTTTT. It translates to CASSYSGGSLAGELFF.

The rearrangement links TRBV27 to TRBJ2-5, with D possibly TRBD2 on 5 matching bases. V gave up 6 bases and J gave up 5 bases, with 13 bases separating them. The CDR3 runs to 13 residues. CDR1 MNHEY and CDR2 SMNVEV come from the germline V gene (reference sequence). CDR3 in DNA: TGTGCCAGCAGAGGGCTAGCTGAGGAGACCCAGTACTTC. The encoded protein is CASRGLAEETQYF.

This rearrangement joins TRBV7-3 to TRBJ1-1; D possibly corresponds to TRBD1 (6 bases). Germline V gene lookup returns CDR1 SGHTA and CDR2 FQGTGA. This CDR3 is built from 14 residues. V lost 1 base and J lost 0, with 6 bases in between. The CDR3 here is CASSLNRVNTEAFF. For the CDR3, the DNA is TGTGCCAGCAGCTTAAACAGGGTGAACACTGAAGCTTTCTTT.